This T cell receptor (beta chain) was captured by sequencing in a study of beta chain features in type 1 diabetes. CDR1 is LNHDA, CDR2 SQIVND, per germline (reference sequence). The CDR3 sequence is 16 residues long. J was trimmed by 1 base and V by 4 bases; bases with no gene match: 3. Of the isolated RNA, all was reverse transcribed, and so the sequenced material was expressed TCRB transcripts. Sequenced by immunoSEQ multiplex PCR; TCRdb stores in-frame clones only, minus some. The sample yields 390,000 or so clones, 14% seen once. The sample was naive CD4+ T cells from blood. The receptor was isolated from a man aged 30-40 years in good health. The gene calls are TRBV19 and TRBJ1-6; 8 bases map to TRBD1. The CDR3 sequence: CASSTRTGSYNSPLHF. CDR3 coding DNA: TGTGCCAGTAGTACCCGGACAGGGTCCTATAATTCACCCCTCCACTTT.